The rows below give T cell receptor beta chains drawn from one sample of a study of early T cells in non-severe SARS-CoV-2 infection. TCRdb independently ran MiXCR on the 5' RACE reads; one entry per CDR3 protein. The sample carries roughly 45,000 distinct CDR3 sequences, about 9.9% recorded once. Sequenced input: whole blood. Receptors originate from an adult who was a healthcare worker with PCR-confirmed SARS-CoV-2 infection or an uninfected control (not recorded which). Both conserved end residues are part of each CDR3. The order of the fields is clone size, J gene, CDR3 length, D gene, V gene, CDR3 protein, CDR3 DNA. The D gene is left open where the match is weak. Size is omitted from some rows. Given values are once, few, many or a class for expanded clones.

>many|TRBJ2-2|19|TRBD2|TRBV6-2/TRBV6-3
CASSKTGTSVGGGTGELFF
TGTGCCAGCAGTAAAACCGGGACTAGCGTCGGAGGAGGCACCGGGGAGCTGTTTTTT
>few|TRBJ2-3|12|.|TRBV9
CASSARSDTQYF
TGTGCCAGCAGCGCCCGATCGGATACGCAGTATTTT
>.|TRBJ2-2|17|TRBD2|TRBV23-1
CASSQLAGSSTAGELFF
TGCGCCAGCAGTCAACTAGCGGGGTCTTCTACTGCCGGGGAGCTGTTTTTT
>.|TRBJ2-1|13|.|TRBV28
CASSLMGRGEQFF
TGTGCCAGCAGTTTAATGGGTAGGGGCGAGCAGTTCTTC
>.|TRBJ1-6|14|.|TRBV28
CASRYRDDNSPLHF
TGTGCCAGCAGGTACAGAGACGATAATTCACCCCTCCACTTT
>few|TRBJ1-2|13|.|TRBV11-2
CASSSMGHYGYTF
TGTGCCAGCAGCTCAATGGGACACTATGGCTACACCTTC
>medium-sized|TRBJ1-5|13|.|TRBV12-3/TRBV12-4
CASTARAGQPQHF
TGTGCCAGCACCGCAAGGGCGGGCCAGCCCCAGCATTTT
>many|TRBJ2-2|14|TRBD1|TRBV29-1
CSATTGSPTGELFF
TGCAGCGCGACGACAGGGTCGCCCACCGGGGAGCTGTTTTTT
>few|TRBJ2-7|15|TRBD2|TRBV6-5
CASSQAGGGAYEQYF
TGTGCCAGCAGCCAGGCGGGAGGGGGCGCGTACGAGCAGTACTTC
>few|TRBJ2-7|15|.|TRBV19
CASSNVAPYSYEQYF
TGTGCCAGTAGTAACGTAGCGCCTTACTCCTACGAGCAGTACTTC
>few|TRBJ2-2|15|TRBD2|TRBV2
CASILAGMNTGELFF
TGTGCCAGCATCCTAGCGGGGATGAACACCGGGGAGCTGTTTTTT
>few|TRBJ2-7|13|TRBD2|TRBV9
CASGAGGSYEQYF
TGTGCCAGCGGGGCGGGAGGCTCCTACGAGCAGTACTTC